The clone carrying this TCR beta chain is a singleton in its sample. Its antigen is undetermined. One junction end does not reproduce the germline sequence, and a read error may be involved. This entry is derived from a study of cytomegalovirus exposure and HLA in healthy donors. Use of 60 Vbeta and 13 Jbeta primers characterized the PCR. The method was immunoSEQ multiplex PCR; TCRdb's version includes in-frame clones alone and lacks a portion of them. The profile shows about 100,000 clones, roughly 80% of them singletons. Points from the study as a whole: A later analysis found that most CMV-associated TCR beta chains appeared HLA-restricted.

Germline loops: CDR1 SGHRS, CDR2 YFSETQ. This CDR3 is built from 18 residues. The origin of this receptor is a male donor in good health and CMV-seropositive. This rearrangement joins TRBV5-1 to TRBJ2-6; 8 bases are a match to TRBD1. Sequencing was carried out using PBMCs. CDR3 sequence reads: CASSLTPGTGSGANGLTF. DNA of the CDR3: TGCGCCAGCAGCTTGACTCCCGGGACAGGCTCTGGGGCCAACGGCCTGACTTTC.